The 28 T cell receptor beta chains in this list originate from one sample, sequenced in a study of T cell responses to AZD1222 COVID-19 vaccine. Assay used: immunoSEQ multiplex PCR; TCRdb lists only in-frame clones, some missing. This sample carries about 180,000 clones, 90% of them seen once, and the ten largest clones take roughly 1.6%. The sample in question was peripheral blood, obtained on day 0 of AZD1222 vaccination. The origin of the receptors is an adult in good health.

The chain combines TRBV27 with TRBJ1-6; D may be TRBD1 (5 bases). Trimming cost V 4 bases and J 0 bases, with 10 bases left between them. The CDR3 runs 16 residues. The germline gives CDR1 MNHEY, CDR2 SMNVEV (reference sequence). CDR3: CASSWTISSYNSPLHF. The CDR3 DNA reads TGTGCCAGCAGTTGGACAATTTCCTCCTATAATTCACCCCTCCACTTT.

The chain is built from TRBV28 and TRBJ1-6; a possible D gene is TRBD1 (5 bases). Germline-derived CDR1 and CDR2 are MDHEN and SYDVKM. Trimming pared 5 bases from V and 7 bases from J, leaving 15 bases between. There are 15 residues in the CDR3. The CDR3 is CASSPPTGSNSPLHF. The DNA for the CDR3 is TGTGCCAGCAGTCCCCCTACAGGTTCGAATTCACCCCTCCACTTT.

The V and J genes are TRBV28 and TRBJ1-1; D unresolved. The CDR3 is made up of 12 amino acids. V lost 1 base to trimming and J lost 2 bases, with 2 bases between them. Germline V CDR1 and CDR2: MDHEN, SYDVKM. The DNA for the CDR3 is TGTGCCAGCAGTTTATCCAACACTGAAGCTTTCTTT. It translates to CASSLSNTEAFF.

This rearrangement joins TRBV4-1 to TRBJ1-3; D is undetermined. The germline V and J ends were trimmed by 1 base and 4 bases, with 5 bases remaining between them. The germline V gene has CDR1 MGHRA and CDR2 YSYEKL. This CDR3 is built from 13 residues. The CDR3 spells CASSQGPGNTIYF. As DNA, the CDR3 is TGCGCCAGCAGCCAAGGTCCCGGAAACACCATATATTTT.

V and J are TRBV2 and TRBJ1-1; D possibly corresponds to TRBD1 (6 bases). Trimming stripped 6 bases from V and 7 bases from J, with 15 bases between. This CDR3 comprises 13 residues. The germline gives CDR1 SNHLY, CDR2 FYNNEI. The CDR3 here is CASRGGRDNEAFF. The CDR3 region has the DNA TGTGCCAGCAGGGGGGGCAGGGATAATGAAGCTTTCTTT.

V and J are TRBV29-1 and TRBJ2-5, with D tentatively TRBD1 (5 bases). Deletions cut 4 bases from V and 6 bases from J, with 15 bases between. The germline gives CDR1 SQVTM, CDR2 ANQGSEA. The CDR3 has 13 amino acids. CDR3 DNA sequence: TGCAGCGTTGCTAACTTAAAGGGGAAGACCCAGTACTTC. This sequence encodes CSVANLKGKTQYF.

The chain combines TRBV27 with TRBJ1-5; D remains ambiguous. The V gene lost 2 bases and the J gene lost 0 bases, with 8 bases spanning the gap. In germline, CDR1 is MNHEY, CDR2 SMNVEV (reference sequence). This CDR3 region has 15 residues. The CDR3 DNA reads as TGTGCCAGCAGTTTACGAGGATTTAGCAATCAGCCCCAGCATTTT. It translates to CASSLRGFSNQPQHF.

The J gene is TRBJ1-6, the V gene TRBV28; D uncertain. The CDR3 loop spans 15 amino acids. V shed 5 bases and J shed 3 bases, with 11 bases lying between them. Germline values: CDR1 MDHEN, CDR2 SYDVKM. CDR3 DNA sequence: TGTGCCAGCAGTCCATCGACCTACTATAATTCACCCCTCCACTTT. Protein sequence: CASSPSTYYNSPLHF.

The J gene is TRBJ2-7, the V gene TRBV29-1; 10 nucleotides line up with TRBD1. From germline, CDR1 is SQVTM and CDR2 ANQGSEA. With V trimmed by 7 bases and J by 5 bases, 8 bases remained unmatched. The CDR3 totals 13 residues. CDR3 DNA sequence: TGCAGCGCTGGGGCGACAGGGGGCAACGAGCAGTACTTC. Translation gives CSAGATGGNEQYF.

This chain links TRBV19 with TRBJ1-1, with D maybe TRBD1 (5 bases). The CDR3 extends over 14 amino acids. The V end was cut by 8 bases, the J end by 3 bases, with 16 bases between. Germline CDR1 reads LNHDA; CDR2 reads SQIVND (reference sequence). CDR3 region: CASSTWDRHTEAFF. DNA for the CDR3: TGTGCCAGTTCCACTTGGGACCGACACACTGAAGCTTTCTTT.

The V gene is TRBV24-1, the J gene TRBJ2-3; TRBD1 might be the D (6 bases). The germline V gene encodes CDR1 KGHDR and CDR2 SFDVKD. Trimming took 4 bases from V and 0 from J, leaving 13 bases between them. This CDR3 comprises 16 residues. CDR3 residues: CATSEGQPASTDTQYF. CDR3 DNA: TGTGCCACCAGTGAAGGACAGCCAGCTAGCACAGATACGCAGTATTTT.

J is TRBJ1-2 and V is TRBV15; D might be TRBD1 (5 bases). The CDR3 runs 16 residues. The V end was cut by 3 bases, the J end by 4 bases, with 18 bases between. CDR1 is LNHNV, CDR2 YYDKDF, per germline (reference sequence). Here the CDR3 reads CATSSGTGKGSYGYTF. In nucleotides, the CDR3 is TGTGCCACCAGCAGCGGGACCGGGAAAGGGAGCTATGGCTACACCTTC.

The count of this clone is one. The CDR3 does not close with the conserved phenylalanine or tryptophan, likely indicating a read error. It is unclear where the CDR3 begins or ends on the DNA, so no DNA is shown, and the CDR3 is as TCRdb lists it. This chain links TRBV5-1 with TRBJ2-6; TRBD1 reflects the table's D call only, with no check against the DNA. Germline loops: CDR1 SGHRS, CDR2 YFSETQ. The CDR3 numbers 11 amino acids, ends counted. This CDR3 reads CASRKFQVVLS.

Written as DNA, the CDR3 is TGTGCCAGCAGCTTAGAAGGAATTACCTACGAGCAGTACTTC. This codes for CASSLEGITYEQYF. The chain combines TRBV11-3 with TRBJ2-7; unclear D gene. V gave up 0 bases and J gave up 2 bases, with 8 bases separating them. Per germline, CDR1 SGHNT and CDR2 YENEEA. This CDR3 has 14 residues. Full variable domain (outside the CDR3, taken from reference TRBV11-3 and TRBJ2-7): EAGVVQSPRYKIIEKKQPVAFWCNPISGHNTLYWYLQNLGQGPELLIRYENEEAVDDSQLPKDRFSAERLKGVDSTLKIQPAELGDSAVYLCASSLEGITYEQYFGPGTRLTVT.

This CDR3 is CASSYSWDTEPLHF. Written as DNA, the CDR3 is TGTGCCAGCAGTTACTCTTGGGACACAGAACCCCTCCACTTT. The gene calls are TRBV6-5 and TRBJ1-6, with D tentatively TRBD1 (6 bases). CDR1 and CDR2 from the germline V gene are MNHEY and SVGAGI. This CDR3 comprises 14 residues. Trimming removed 0 bases from V and 12 bases from J, with 12 bases in between.

This rearrangement joins TRBV15 to TRBJ2-1; 13 nucleotides agree with TRBD2. This CDR3 has 14 residues. The ends lost 9 bases at V and 13 bases at J; junction bases unmatched: 12. Germline values: CDR1 LNHNV, CDR2 YYDKDF (reference sequence). For the CDR3, the DNA is TGTGCCACAACACCGGGACTAGCGGGGCAACATCAGTTCTTC. Translated: CATTPGLAGQHQFF.

V and J are TRBV19 and TRBJ2-2, with a tentative D call TRBD1 (5 bases). The CDR3 loop spans 15 amino acids. The V and J ends lost 2 bases and 4 bases respectively, with 11 bases between them. CDR1 LNHDA and CDR2 SQIVND come from the germline V gene (reference sequence). CDR3 coding DNA: TGTGCCAGTAGTATACCTGGGGCGTTCACCGGGGAGCTGTTTTTT. Encoded protein: CASSIPGAFTGELFF.

This chain links TRBV4-2 with TRBJ1-5; 9 bases agree with TRBD1. Germline lookup yields CDR1 LGHNA and CDR2 YNFKEQ. The CDR3 runs to 17 residues. V trimming: 1 base; J trimming: 3 bases; junction bases outside the gene matches: 7. CDR3 DNA sequence: TGTGCCAGCAGCCAAGCAGGACAGGGGAATTACAATCAGCCCCAGCATTTT. Encoded protein: CASSQAGQGNYNQPQHF.

The CDR3 nucleotides are TGTGCCAGCAGTTCCTCGGAGTCTGGAAACACCATATATTTT. Translating gives CASSSSESGNTIYF. This chain connects TRBV28 to TRBJ1-3; D not resolved. The CDR3 contains 14 residues. Germline assignment: CDR1 MDHEN and CDR2 SYDVKM. Between the trimmed V and J ends, which lost 4 bases and 1 base, there was a span of 8 bases. Together with reference TRBV28 and TRBJ1-3, the CDR3 gives the full variable domain: DVKVTQSSRYLVKRTGEKVFLECVQDMDHENMFWYRQDPGLGLRLIYFSYDVKMKEKGDIPEGYSVSREKKERFSLILESASTNQTSMYLCASSSSESGNTIYFGEGSWLTVV.

This sequence joins TRBV6-1 and TRBJ1-2; D not certain. Between the trimmed V and J ends, which lost 1 base and 5 bases, there was a span of 14 bases. CDR3 length: 15 residues. Germline V CDR1 and CDR2: MNHNS, SASEGT. The CDR3 nucleotides read TGTGCCAGCAGTGAAGAGGAAGGCGAGCCATATGGCTACACCTTC. Translated: CASSEEEGEPYGYTF.

The chain combines TRBV11-2 with TRBJ2-7; D might be TRBD1 (6 bases). Trimming left V 5 bases short and J 1 base short, with 15 bases between. CDR1 and CDR2 (germline): SGHAT, FQNNGV. CDR3 length: 15 amino acids. The CDR3 coding sequence is TGTGCCAGCAGCCAAGGCACAGGGCGATCCTACGAGCAGTACTTC. The encoded protein is CASSQGTGRSYEQYF.

This rearrangement joins TRBV6-4 to TRBJ1-2; 9 positions match TRBD1. Germline values: CDR1 MRHNA, CDR2 SNTAGT. The CDR3 runs 15 residues. V gave up 0 bases and J gave up 4 bases; unmatched junction bases: 3. CDR3 nucleotide sequence: TGTGCCAGCAGTGACTCGGGACAGGGACTCTATGGCTACACCTTC. It yields the protein CASSDSGQGLYGYTF.

This chain's CDR3 is CASSFLGEQETQYF. The DNA of the CDR3 is TGTGCCAGCAGTTTCCTCGGAGAACAAGAGACCCAGTACTTC. The chain employs TRBV28 and TRBJ2-5; the D is unclear. Germline V gene sequence: CDR1 MDHEN, CDR2 SYDVKM. With 3 bases removed from V and 2 bases from J, the gap between germline ends came to 10 bases. This CDR3 contains 14 residues.

This chain joins TRBV4-3 and TRBJ2-3; D may match TRBD1 or TRBD2 (6 bases each). Between the trimmed V and J ends, which lost 0 bases and 2 bases, there was a span of 9 bases. The CDR3 contains 15 residues. The germline V gene has CDR1 LGHNA and CDR2 YSLEER. The CDR3 sequence: CASSQDWGATDTQYF. CDR3 DNA sequence: TGCGCCAGCAGCCAAGATTGGGGGGCCACAGATACGCAGTATTTT.

The V gene is TRBV9, the J gene TRBJ2-5; D not resolved. Trimming shortened V by 0 bases and J by 3 bases, and 9 bases separated the two germline ends. Germline loops: CDR1 SGDLS, CDR2 YYNGEE. This CDR3 contains 14 residues. CDR3 sequence (DNA): TGTGCCAGCAGCGTAGGGGGTACTAAAGAGACCCAGTACTTC. Protein: CASSVGGTKETQYF.

V usage is TRBV29-1 and J usage is TRBJ1-1; no reliable D call. The ends were cut back, 5 bases at V and 1 base at J, with 8 bases in the middle. CDR1 is SQVTM, CDR2 ANQGSEA, per germline. This CDR3 is built from 12 residues. CDR3 bases: TGCAGCGTTAGTAACCCGAACACTGAAGCTTTCTTT. It is translated as CSVSNPNTEAFF.

This clone came up once. The chain is built from TRBV2 and TRBJ1-2; D ambiguous. CDR3 size: 14 residues. Trimming stripped 7 bases from V and 4 bases from J, with 16 bases between. Germline CDR1 SNHLY, CDR2 FYNNEI. In DNA, the CDR3 is TGTGCCAGCATCCTAAACGGACTGCTCTATGGCTACACCTTC. Amino acid sequence: CASILNGLLYGYTF.

The chain employs TRBV3-1 (or the pseudogene TRBV3-2) and TRBJ1-5; tentative D call: TRBD1 (5 bases). V lost 2 bases and J lost 0, with 20 bases in between. Germline V gene lookup returns CDR1 LGHDT and CDR2 YNNKEL (reference sequence). The CDR3 has 19 residues. CDR3 sequence: CASSQSRTGVLISNQPQHF. The CDR3 coding sequence is TGTGCCAGCAGCCAAAGTCGGACGGGGGTCCTAATTAGCAATCAGCCCCAGCATTTT.